These 16 T cell receptor beta chains were sequenced from one sample in a study of shared T cell receptors in the human thymus. Data came from immunoSEQ multiplex PCR; TCRdb stores just in-frame clones and leaves some out. Of roughly 550,000 clones in the sample, about 80% are singletons; the top ten hold about 0.014%. The same sample was also used in a study of human thymus T cells.

Source material: thymocytes. All receptors derive from a boy under two years old with a congenital heart defect.

This clone was detected a few times. In nucleotides, the CDR3 is TGTGCCAGCAGCTTACCAGGTGGGAACACTGAAGCTTTCTTT. Its protein product is CASSLPGGNTEAFF. The V and J genes are TRBV5-4 and TRBJ1-1; D is unclear. Trimming left V 2 bases short and J 1 base short, with 9 bases between. The CDR3 extends over 14 amino acids. Germline lookup yields CDR1 SGHNT and CDR2 YYREEE (reference sequence).

The rearrangement joins TRBV7-2 to TRBJ2-1, with 8 bases aligning to TRBD2. Trimming removed 0 bases from V and 3 bases from J; junction bases left unmatched: 13. Germline CDR1 and CDR2: SGHTA and FQGNSA. The CDR3 consists of 19 residues. CDR3 nucleotides: TGTGCCAGCAGCTTAGCACTCCAGACTAGCGAGAACAGCTACAATGAGCAGTTCTTC. It translates to CASSLALQTSENSYNEQFF. Full variable domain (missing parts from reference TRBV7-2 and TRBJ2-1): GAGVSQSPSNKVTEKGKDVELRCDPISGHTALYWYRQSLGQGLEFLIYFQGNSAPDKSGLPSDRFSAERTGGSVSTLTIQRTQQEDSAVYLCASSLALQTSENSYNEQFFGPGTRLTVL.

A few counts support this clone. CDR3 bases: TGTGCCAGCACTCGGACTCCTAACACCGGGGAGCTGTTTTTT. It is translated as CASTRTPNTGELFF. The rearrangement links TRBV6-5 to TRBJ2-2; D possibly corresponds to TRBD2 (5 bases). The ends were cut back, 7 bases at V and 2 bases at J, with 11 bases in the middle. The CDR3 covers 14 residues. Germline V gives CDR1 MNHEY, CDR2 SVGAGI.

The chain has TRBV27 and TRBJ2-7; D unresolved. Germline CDR1 and CDR2: MNHEY and SMNVEV (reference sequence). This CDR3 comprises 11 residues. Trimming cost V 7 bases and J 2 bases, with 6 bases left between them. The CDR3 bases are TGTGCCAGCAAGTCGGCCTACGAGCAGTACTTC. This codes for CASKSAYEQYF.

V gene TRBV28 combines with J gene TRBJ2-1; 7 bases match TRBD2. This CDR3 has 14 amino acids. Germline-derived CDR1 and CDR2 are MDHEN and SYDVKM. With 5 bases clipped from V and 6 bases from J, the junction kept 7 bases outside the gene matches. The DNA for the CDR3 is TGTGCCAGCAGTCGGGCTAGCGGATCCAATGAGCAGTTCTTC. This codes for CASSRASGSNEQFF.

This rearrangement joins TRBV6-5 to TRBJ2-7; the D gene is possibly TRBD1 (5 bases). Germline V lookup: CDR1 MNHEY, CDR2 SVGAGI. CDR3 length: 15 amino acids. Trimming pared 6 bases from V and 4 bases from J, leaving 19 bases between. CDR3 coding DNA: TGTGCCAGCAGGATCGGGCCAGGGCCAAAGTACGAGCAGTACTTC. It specifies CASRIGPGPKYEQYF.

V usage is TRBV19 and J usage is TRBJ2-1; 12 positions match TRBD1. From germline, CDR1 is LNHDA and CDR2 SQIVND (reference sequence). With V trimmed by 5 bases and J by 9 bases, 8 bases remained unmatched. This CDR3 has 15 amino acids. CDR3 amino acids: CASSPAGQGAREQFF. The CDR3 coding sequence is TGTGCCAGTAGTCCCGCGGGACAGGGGGCTCGTGAGCAGTTCTTC. Variable domain in full (rest from reference TRBV19 and TRBJ2-1): DGGITQSPKYLFRKEGQNVTLSCEQNLNHDAMYWYRQDPGQGLRLIYYSQIVNDFQKGDIAEGYSVSREKKESFPLTVTSAQKNPTAFYLCASSPAGQGAREQFFGPGTRLTVL.

J is TRBJ2-3 and V is TRBV4-1; D is ambiguous. V lost 4 bases and J 0 bases, leaving 14 bases between the germline ends. This CDR3 is 16 amino acids long. The germline V gene encodes CDR1 MGHRA and CDR2 YSYEKL. The CDR3 bases are TGCGCCAGCAGCCGCTCGCTCGCGGCAAGCACAGATACGCAGTATTTT. It specifies CASSRSLAASTDTQYF.

This clone showed up just once. The chain links TRBV14 to TRBJ1-1; possibly TRBD1 for D (5 bases). The germline V gene encodes CDR1 SGHDN and CDR2 FVKESK. The ends were cut back, 0 bases at V and 3 bases at J, with 11 bases in the middle. CDR3 length: 15 residues. The CDR3 DNA is TGTGCCAGCAGCCAAGAGAGCAGGGAATACACTGAAGCTTTCTTT. Its protein is CASSQESREYTEAFF. The whole variable domain, filled in from reference TRBV14 and TRBJ1-1, reads EAGVTQFPSHSVIEKGQTVTLRCDPISGHDNLYWYRRVMGKEIKFLLHFVKESKQDESGMPNNRFLAERTGGTYSTLKVQPAELEDSGVYFCASSQESREYTEAFFGQGTRLTVV.

The V gene is TRBV30, the J gene TRBJ2-7, with TRBD1 matching over 10 bases. Germline V lookup: CDR1 GTSNPN, CDR2 SVGIG (reference sequence). The J segment lost 2 bases and the V segment lost 3 bases, leaving 19 bases of the junction unmatched. The CDR3 length is 19 residues. The CDR3 protein is CAWRGGAYLGQGETYEQYF. In DNA form, the CDR3 reads TGTGCCTGGAGGGGGGGGGCCTACCTCGGACAGGGGGAAACCTACGAGCAGTACTTC.

This chain uses TRBV28 with TRBJ1-2; D is ambiguous. Looked up from germline, CDR1 is MDHEN and CDR2 is SYDVKM. The CDR3 is 18 amino acids. The ends were cut back, 6 bases at V and 7 bases at J, with 30 bases in the middle. DNA of the CDR3: TGTGCCAGCAGATCCAAGGGTCGAAGCAGGTCGGTTGCGGGTGGCTACACCTTC. Protein sequence: CASRSKGRSRSVAGGYTF.

The J gene is TRBJ1-1, the V gene TRBV6-1; D is possibly TRBD1 (5 bases). V was pared by 2 bases and J by 1 base, with 17 bases between. Germline lookup yields CDR1 MNHNS and CDR2 SASEGT. The length of the CDR3 is 17 residues. The CDR3 coding sequence is TGTGCCAGCAGTGAAAGCGGGCAGGGTCATGGGAACACTGAAGCTTTCTTT. Its translation: CASSESGQGHGNTEAFF.

This chain uses TRBV11-2 with TRBJ1-3, with 7 positions matching TRBD1. The germline CDR1 and CDR2 sequences are SGHAT and FQNNGV. V trimming: 1 base; J trimming: 5 bases; junction bases outside the gene matches: 5. The CDR3 loop spans 15 amino acids. CDR3 residues: CASSLVERGRNTIYF. The CDR3 bases are TGTGCCAGCAGCTTAGTCGAAAGGGGGCGAAACACCATATATTTT.

The rearrangement links TRBV12-5 to TRBJ2-5; 10 bases fit TRBD1. With V trimmed by 6 bases and J by 3 bases, 4 bases remained unmatched. Looked up from germline, CDR1 is LGHNT and CDR2 is FRNRAP. This CDR3 has 14 amino acids. The CDR3 here is CASGGGTGEETQYF. CDR3 sequence (DNA): TGTGCTAGTGGCGGTGGGACAGGGGAAGAGACCCAGTACTTC.

The chain uses TRBV5-1 and TRBJ2-1, with 11 bases lining up with TRBD2. Germline values: CDR1 SGHRS, CDR2 YFSETQ. CDR3 length equals 15 residues. J gave up 12 bases and V 2 bases, and 10 bases lay outside the gene matches. CDR3 amino acids: CASSFGLAGQRGQFF. The DNA for the CDR3 is TGCGCCAGCAGCTTCGGACTAGCGGGCCAACGGGGGCAGTTCTTC.

The table lists this clone with a count of one. The rearrangement joins TRBV11-3 to TRBJ2-3; 9 nucleotides line up with TRBD1. Germline loops: CDR1 SGHNT, CDR2 YENEEA. Trimming at V came to 1 base and at J to 5 bases, leaving 4 bases not matched to a gene. This CDR3 spans 15 amino acids. As DNA, the CDR3 is TGTGCCAGCAGCTTAGGACAGGGGGGTGGAGATACGCAGTATTTT. Residues: CASSLGQGGGDTQYF. Supplemented by reference TRBV11-3 and TRBJ2-3, the full variable domain reads EAGVVQSPRYKIIEKKQPVAFWCNPISGHNTLYWYLQNLGQGPELLIRYENEEAVDDSQLPKDRFSAERLKGVDSTLKIQPAELGDSAVYLCASSLGQGGGDTQYFGPGTRLTVL.